The 11 T cell receptor beta chains reported below all come from one sample, sequenced in a study of CD8 T cells in Susac syndrome. After extraction with the RNeasy kit, about 0.45 to 1 ug of the RNA was reverse transcribed using random hexamers. TCRdb processed the immunoSEQ multiplex PCR reads anew with MiXCR; each CDR3 protein has one entry. Altogether 190,000 or so distinct CDR3 sequences are present, roughly 96% being singletons, with the ten largest covering about 0.09%. Sequencing used CD4+ T cells from PBMCs. Source of these receptors: a human donor with multiple sclerosis.

This chain connects TRBV29-1 to TRBJ2-1, with D tentatively TRBD1 (5 bases). The germline CDR1 and CDR2 sequences are SQVTM and ANQGSEA. The CDR3 sequence is 12 residues long. V lost 8 bases to trimming and J lost 6 bases, with 14 bases between them. CDR3 DNA: TGCAGCATACTGGGGCGGAGCAATGAGCAGTTCTTC. This encodes CSILGRSNEQFF.

The chain is built from TRBV11-3 and TRBJ2-7; 8 bases are shared with TRBD2. The CDR3 sequence is 15 residues long. Germline CDR1 SGHNT, CDR2 YENEEA. The V and J ends lost 5 bases and 4 bases, in that order; junction bases with no gene match: 10. This chain's CDR3 is CASSPREGARYEQYF. In DNA form, the CDR3 reads TGTGCCAGCAGCCCTCGGGAGGGAGCACGTTACGAGCAGTACTTC.

The V call is TRBV3-1, the J call TRBJ1-2, with D possibly matching TRBD1 (5 bases). The CDR3 is 13 amino acids. The germline gives CDR1 LGHDT, CDR2 YNNKEL (reference sequence). V gave up 1 base and J gave up 7 bases, with 10 bases separating them. CDR3 sequence (DNA): TGTGCCAGCAGCCAAGGAGGAGGGGTTGGCTACACCTTC. Translating it yields CASSQGGGVGYTF.

The chain joins TRBV9 to TRBJ2-2; D not resolved. Trimming shortened V by 0 bases and J by 3 bases, and 12 bases separated the two germline ends. CDR1 is SGDLS and CDR2 is YYNGEE in the germline V gene. The CDR3 is 16 amino acids. CDR3 in DNA: TGTGCCAGCAGCGTAGCGAACAGAGATTACACCGGGGAGCTGTTTTTT. Amino acid sequence: CASSVANRDYTGELFF.

This clonotype was counted once. The chain uses TRBV3-1 and TRBJ2-7; no reliable D call. Trimming stripped 0 bases from V and 3 bases from J, with 9 bases between. Per the germline V gene, CDR1 is LGHDT and CDR2 is YNNKEL (reference sequence). The CDR3 sequence is 14 residues long. The CDR3 is CASSQEGHVYEQYF. The CDR3 coding sequence is TGTGCCAGCAGCCAAGAAGGGCATGTCTACGAGCAGTACTTC.

This clonotype was recorded a few times. V gene TRBV25-1 combines with J gene TRBJ2-3; the D is unclear. The CDR3 loop spans 13 amino acids. V lost 5 bases to trimming and J lost 6 bases, with 12 bases between them. Germline V CDR1 and CDR2: MGHDK, SYGVNS. The DNA for the CDR3 is TGTGCCAGCAGTATACCGGGCGATGATACGCAGTATTTT. It encodes CASSIPGDDTQYF.

The J gene is TRBJ1-2, the V gene TRBV27; tentatively, D is TRBD1 (5 bases). V was shortened by 3 bases and J by 8 bases, with 10 bases between the two germline ends. The CDR3 is 12 amino acids. Germline-derived CDR1 and CDR2 are MNHEY and SMNVEV (reference sequence). The CDR3 sequence: CASSFRGMGYTF. As DNA, the CDR3 is TGTGCCAGCAGTTTTAGGGGAATGGGCTACACCTTC.

This sequence joins TRBV30 and TRBJ2-5; D not certain. Germline-derived CDR1 and CDR2 are GTSNPN and SVGIG (reference sequence). CDR3 length: 13 amino acids. Trimming cost V 0 bases and J 5 bases, with 10 bases left between them. CDR3 sequence reads: CAWSVLMGETQYF. The CDR3 DNA reads TGTGCCTGGAGTGTACTGATGGGCGAGACCCAGTACTTC.

A few counts support this clonotype. The DNA for the CDR3 is TGCAGCGTGGGGGCTCCTGGAAACACCATATATTTT. Its protein is CSVGAPGNTIYF. This sequence joins TRBV29-1 and TRBJ1-3; a weak D match, TRBD1 (6 bases). Germline CDR1 reads SQVTM; CDR2 reads ANQGSEA. V shed 6 bases and J shed 2 bases, with 8 bases lying between them. The CDR3 loop spans 12 amino acids.

This sequence joins TRBV3-1 and TRBJ1-2, with a possible D match to TRBD1 (6 bases). V lost 2 bases, J lost 2 bases, and 12 bases lay in between. The germline CDR1 and CDR2 sequences are LGHDT and YNNKEL (reference sequence). The CDR3 sequence is 15 residues long. The CDR3 loop reads CASSQRGPGNYGYTF. Written as DNA, the CDR3 is TGTGCCAGCAGCCAACGGGGGCCCGGAAACTATGGCTACACCTTC.

The chain carries TRBV6-6 and TRBJ2-7, with D perhaps matching TRBD2 (6 bases). V lost 1 base, J lost 5 bases, and 12 bases lay in between. Per the germline V gene, CDR1 is MNHNY and CDR2 is SVGAGI (reference sequence). The CDR3 covers 14 residues. CDR3 DNA: TGTGCCAGCAGTTACTTGGGCGGGGAAGACGAGCAGTACTTC. Its translation: CASSYLGGEDEQYF.